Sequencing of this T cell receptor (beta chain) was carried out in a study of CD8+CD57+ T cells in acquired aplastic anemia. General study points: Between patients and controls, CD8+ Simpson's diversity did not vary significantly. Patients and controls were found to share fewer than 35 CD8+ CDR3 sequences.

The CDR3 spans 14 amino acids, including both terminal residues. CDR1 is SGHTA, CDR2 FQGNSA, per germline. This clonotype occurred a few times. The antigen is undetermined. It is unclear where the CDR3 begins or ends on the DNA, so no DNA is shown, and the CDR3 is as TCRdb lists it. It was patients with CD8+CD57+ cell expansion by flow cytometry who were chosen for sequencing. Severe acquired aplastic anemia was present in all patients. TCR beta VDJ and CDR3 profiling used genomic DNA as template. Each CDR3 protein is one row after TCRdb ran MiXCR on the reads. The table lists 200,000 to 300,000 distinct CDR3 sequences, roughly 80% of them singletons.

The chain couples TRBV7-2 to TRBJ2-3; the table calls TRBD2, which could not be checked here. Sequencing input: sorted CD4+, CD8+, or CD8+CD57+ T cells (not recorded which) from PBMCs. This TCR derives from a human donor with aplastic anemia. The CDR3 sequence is CASRLGYEQYFGPF.